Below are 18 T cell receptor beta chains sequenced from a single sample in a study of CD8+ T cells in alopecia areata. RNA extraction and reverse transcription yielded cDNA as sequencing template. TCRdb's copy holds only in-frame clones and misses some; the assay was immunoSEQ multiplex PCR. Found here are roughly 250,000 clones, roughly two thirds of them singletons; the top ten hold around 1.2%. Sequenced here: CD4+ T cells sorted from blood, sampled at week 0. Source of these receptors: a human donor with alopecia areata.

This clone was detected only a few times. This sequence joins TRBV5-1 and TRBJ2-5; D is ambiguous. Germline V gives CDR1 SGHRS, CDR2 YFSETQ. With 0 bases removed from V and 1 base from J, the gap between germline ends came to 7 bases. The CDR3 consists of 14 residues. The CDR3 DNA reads TGCGCCAGCAGCTTGGTGGGTCCCCAAGAGACCCAGTACTTC. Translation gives CASSLVGPQETQYF.

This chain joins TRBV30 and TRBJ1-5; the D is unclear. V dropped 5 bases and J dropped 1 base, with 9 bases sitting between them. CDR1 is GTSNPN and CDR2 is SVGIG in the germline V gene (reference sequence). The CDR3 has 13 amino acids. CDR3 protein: CAWGRRSNQPQHF. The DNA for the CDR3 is TGTGCCTGGGGGAGGAGAAGCAATCAGCCCCAGCATTTT.

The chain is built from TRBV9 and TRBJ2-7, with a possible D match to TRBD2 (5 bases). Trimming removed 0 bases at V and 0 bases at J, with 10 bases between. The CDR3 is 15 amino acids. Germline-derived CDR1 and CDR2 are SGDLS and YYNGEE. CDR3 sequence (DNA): TGTGCCAGCAGCGTAGATGCAGACTACTCCTACGAGCAGTACTTC. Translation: CASSVDADYSYEQYF.

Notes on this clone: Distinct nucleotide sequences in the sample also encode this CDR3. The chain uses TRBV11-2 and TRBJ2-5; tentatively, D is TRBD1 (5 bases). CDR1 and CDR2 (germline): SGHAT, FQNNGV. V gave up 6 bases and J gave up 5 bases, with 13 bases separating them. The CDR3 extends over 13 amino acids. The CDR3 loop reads CASREQGRETQYF. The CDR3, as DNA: TGTGCCAGCAGAGAGCAGGGTAGGGAGACCCAGTACTTC. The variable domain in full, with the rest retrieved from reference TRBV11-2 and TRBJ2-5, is EAGVAQSPRYKIIEKRQSVAFWCNPISGHATLYWYQQILGQGPKLLIQFQNNGVVDDSQLPKDRFSAERLKGVDSTLKIQPAKLEDSAVYLCASREQGRETQYFGPGTRLLVL.

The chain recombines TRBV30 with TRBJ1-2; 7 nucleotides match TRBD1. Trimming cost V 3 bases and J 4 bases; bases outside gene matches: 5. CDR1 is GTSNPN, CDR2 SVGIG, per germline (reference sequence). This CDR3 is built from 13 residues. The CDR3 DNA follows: TGTGCCTGGAGCGGGGACAGCGGCTATGGCTACACCTTC. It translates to CAWSGDSGYGYTF.

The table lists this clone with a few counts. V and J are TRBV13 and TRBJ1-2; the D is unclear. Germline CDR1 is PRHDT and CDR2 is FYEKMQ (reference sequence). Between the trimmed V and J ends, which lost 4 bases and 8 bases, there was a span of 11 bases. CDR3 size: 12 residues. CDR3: CASSSSRAGYTF. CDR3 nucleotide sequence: TGTGCCAGCAGCTCGTCCCGCGCCGGCTACACCTTC.

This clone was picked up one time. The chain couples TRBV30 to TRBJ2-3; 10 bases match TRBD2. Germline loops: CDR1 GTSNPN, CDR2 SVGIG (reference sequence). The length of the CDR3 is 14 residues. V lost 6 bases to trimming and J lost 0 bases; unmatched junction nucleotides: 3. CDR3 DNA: TGTGCCTGTCAGCGGGGGGGTAGCACAGATACGCAGTATTTT. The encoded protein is CACQRGGSTDTQYF. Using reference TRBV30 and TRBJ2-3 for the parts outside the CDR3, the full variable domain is SQTIHQWPATLVQPVGSPLSLECTVEGTSNPNLYWYRQAAGRGLQLLFYSVGIGQISSEVPQNLSASRPQDRQFILSSKKLLLSDSGFYLCACQRGGSTDTQYFGPGTRLTVL.

This CDR3 reads CASSDATFTDTQYF. The CDR3 DNA reads TGTGCCAGCAGTGATGCGACCTTCACAGATACGCAGTATTTT. The rearrangement uses TRBV6-1 and TRBJ2-3; no clear D gene. The germline V and J ends were trimmed by 3 bases and 2 bases, with 9 bases remaining between them. The CDR3 runs to 14 residues. CDR1 is MNHNS, CDR2 SASEGT, per germline.

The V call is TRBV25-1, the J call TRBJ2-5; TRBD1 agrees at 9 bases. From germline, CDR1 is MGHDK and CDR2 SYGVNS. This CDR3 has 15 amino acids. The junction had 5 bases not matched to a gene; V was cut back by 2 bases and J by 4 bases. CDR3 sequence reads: CASSENPTGGETQYF. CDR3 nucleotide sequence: TGTGCCAGCAGTGAAAACCCGACAGGGGGAGAGACCCAGTACTTC.

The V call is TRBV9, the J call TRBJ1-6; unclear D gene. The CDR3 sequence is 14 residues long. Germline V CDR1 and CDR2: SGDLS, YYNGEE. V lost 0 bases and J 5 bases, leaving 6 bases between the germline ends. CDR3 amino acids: CASSVESDNSPLHF. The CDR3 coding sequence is TGTGCCAGCAGCGTAGAATCCGATAATTCACCCCTCCACTTT.

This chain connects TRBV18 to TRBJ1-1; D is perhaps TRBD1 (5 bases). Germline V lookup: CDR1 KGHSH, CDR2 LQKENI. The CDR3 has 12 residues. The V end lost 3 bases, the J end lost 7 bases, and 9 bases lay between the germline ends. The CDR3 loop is CASSPEQDEAFF. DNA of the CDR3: TGTGCCAGCTCACCCGAACAGGATGAAGCTTTCTTT.

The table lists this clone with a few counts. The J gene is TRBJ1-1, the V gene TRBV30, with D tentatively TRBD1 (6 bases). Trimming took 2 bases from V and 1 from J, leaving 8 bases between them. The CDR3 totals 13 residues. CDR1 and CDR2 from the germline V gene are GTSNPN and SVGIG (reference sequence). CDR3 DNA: TGTGCCTGGAGTAGACAGGAGAACACTGAAGCTTTCTTT. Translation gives CAWSRQENTEAFF.

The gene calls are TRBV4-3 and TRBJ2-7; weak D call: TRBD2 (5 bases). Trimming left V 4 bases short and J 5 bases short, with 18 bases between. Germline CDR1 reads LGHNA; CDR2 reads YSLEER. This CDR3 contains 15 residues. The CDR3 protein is CASSPSRGRSNEQYF. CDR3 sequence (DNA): TGCGCCAGCAGCCCTAGCCGCGGGCGCTCTAACGAGCAGTACTTC.

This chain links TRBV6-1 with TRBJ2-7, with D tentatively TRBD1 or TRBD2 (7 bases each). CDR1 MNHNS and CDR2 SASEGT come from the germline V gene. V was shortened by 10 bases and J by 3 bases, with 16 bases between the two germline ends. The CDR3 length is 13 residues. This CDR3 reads CATEGQRGYEQYF. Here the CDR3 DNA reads TGTGCCACCGAGGGACAGCGGGGCTACGAGCAGTACTTC.

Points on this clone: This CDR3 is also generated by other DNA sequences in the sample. CDR3 sequence reads: CSVRQGLNTEAFF. The CDR3 DNA follows: TGCAGCGTGCGACAGGGGTTGAACACTGAAGCTTTCTTT. V is TRBV29-1 and J is TRBJ1-1; 8 nucleotides line up with TRBD1. With V trimmed by 6 bases and J by 0 bases, 3 bases remained unmatched. The V gene's germline CDR1 is SQVTM and CDR2 ANQGSEA. The CDR3 has 13 residues.

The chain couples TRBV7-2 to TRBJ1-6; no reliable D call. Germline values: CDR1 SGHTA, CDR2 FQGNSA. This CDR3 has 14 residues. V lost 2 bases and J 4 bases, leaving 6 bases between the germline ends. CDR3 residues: CASSLLRYNSPLHF. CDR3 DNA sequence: TGTGCCAGCAGCTTATTACGGTATAATTCACCCCTCCACTTT.

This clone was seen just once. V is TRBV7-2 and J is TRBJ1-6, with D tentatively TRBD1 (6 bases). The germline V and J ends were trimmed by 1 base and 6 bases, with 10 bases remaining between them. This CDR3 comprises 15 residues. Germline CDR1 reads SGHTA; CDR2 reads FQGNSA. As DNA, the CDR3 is TGTGCCAGCAGCTTAGGGGGGCAGGGTAATTCACCCCTCCACTTT. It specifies CASSLGGQGNSPLHF. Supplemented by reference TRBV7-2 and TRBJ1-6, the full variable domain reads GAGVSQSPSNKVTEKGKDVELRCDPISGHTALYWYRQSLGQGLEFLIYFQGNSAPDKSGLPSDRFSAERTGGSVSTLTIQRTQQEDSAVYLCASSLGGQGNSPLHFGNGTRLTVT.

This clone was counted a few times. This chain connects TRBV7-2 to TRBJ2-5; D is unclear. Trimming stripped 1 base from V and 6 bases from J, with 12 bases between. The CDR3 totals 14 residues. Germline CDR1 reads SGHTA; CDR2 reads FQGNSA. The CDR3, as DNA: TGTGCCAGCAGCTTAGGTTCTAGAAGCCAGACCCAGTACTTC. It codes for CASSLGSRSQTQYF.